A single sample is the source of the 18 T cell receptor beta chains below, sequenced in a study of spatial heterogeneity in lung cancer. TCRdb recomputed calls from the 5' RACE reads with MiXCR, one row per CDR3 protein. The sample lists 40,000 to 45,000 distinct CDR3 sequences, approximately 6.8% occurring once. Time point noted: sample taken at primary tumor resection. Sequencing of whole RNA from tumor, nontumor lung or frozen PBMC involved no sorting. Sample: PBMCs, taken at surgery. Receptors were obtained from a female donor with early-stage non-small cell lung cancer.

The V gene is TRBV20-1, the J gene TRBJ2-3, with TRBD2 matching 11 bases. The junction had 7 bases not matched to a gene; V was cut back by 6 bases and J by 5 bases. The CDR3 sequence is 14 residues long. Looked up from germline, CDR1 is DFQATT and CDR2 is SNEGSKA (reference sequence). As DNA, the CDR3 is TGCAGTGCAGATAGCGGGGGGGTAGGAGATACGCAGTATTTT. It is translated as CSADSGGVGDTQYF.

The table lists this clonotype with a few counts. The chain has TRBV10-2 and TRBJ1-6, with D unclear. V was trimmed by 1 base and J by 1 base, leaving 14 bases between them. Looked up from germline, CDR1 is WSHSY and CDR2 is SAAADI. The CDR3 is made up of 18 amino acids. The CDR3 coding sequence is TGCGCCAGCAGTGAGTTTACCGGGTTTAGATCCTATAATTCACCCCTCCACTTT. Amino acid sequence: CASSEFTGFRSYNSPLHF.

The chain combines TRBV29-1 with TRBJ2-3; 8 nucleotides line up with TRBD1. The CDR3 extends over 13 amino acids. With 4 bases clipped from V and 6 bases from J, the junction kept 6 bases outside the gene matches. The germline CDR1 and CDR2 sequences are SQVTM and ANQGSEA. The chain's CDR3 is CSVGQGMGDTQYF. For the CDR3, the DNA is TGCAGCGTTGGACAGGGGATGGGGGATACGCAGTATTTT.

Details on this clonotype: A much larger clonotype is one base distant, so this may be a read error. The rearrangement joins TRBV12-3 or TRBV12-4 to TRBJ2-5, with 7 bases that match TRBD2. CDR3 length: 14 residues. For the CDR3, the DNA is TGTGCCAGCACTCTTAGCGGGTACCATGAGACCCAGTACTTC. Its protein product is CASTLSGYHETQYF.

This clonotype was detected only a few times. V is TRBV14 and J is TRBJ2-2, with a possible D match to TRBD1 (5 bases). The CDR3 extends over 16 amino acids. V lost 1 base to trimming and J lost 2 bases, with 11 bases between them. Germline loops: CDR1 SGHDN, CDR2 FVKESK. The CDR3 loop is CASSQGWGRNTGELFF. CDR3 in DNA: TGTGCCAGCAGCCAAGGCTGGGGCAGAAACACCGGGGAGCTGTTTTTT.

The sample holds a few counts of this clonotype. Here the CDR3 reads CASSIKGDSYYEQYF. In DNA form, the CDR3 reads TGTGCCAGCAGCATCAAAGGGGACTCATACTACGAGCAGTACTTC. J is TRBJ2-7 and V is TRBV9, with a weak D call TRBD2 (6 bases). The CDR3 contains 15 residues. Trimming left V 4 bases short and J 3 bases short, with 17 bases between. From germline, CDR1 is SGDLS and CDR2 YYNGEE.

V is TRBV4-1 and J is TRBJ2-7; 9 bases align to TRBD1. CDR1 is MGHRA and CDR2 is YSYEKL in the germline V gene. The CDR3 runs to 17 residues. V shed 4 bases and J 5 bases; nucleotides not matched to a gene: 15. CDR3 protein: CASSRTPLQGALNEQYF. CDR3 coding DNA: TGCGCCAGCAGCCGGACCCCCTTACAGGGGGCCCTGAACGAGCAGTACTTC.

V usage is TRBV6-1 and J usage is TRBJ2-1, with 8 bases fitting TRBD2. Germline V gene lookup returns CDR1 MNHNS and CDR2 SASEGT. V was pared by 3 bases and J by 2 bases, with 3 bases of the junction left unmatched. This CDR3 comprises 15 residues. The CDR3, as DNA: TGTGCCAGCAGTGAGGAGCGGGGGCCCTACAATGAGCAGTTCTTC. It is translated as CASSEERGPYNEQFF.

This clonotype appeared many times. The CDR3 region has the DNA TGTGCCAGCAGCTTAAGGAACACTGAAGCTTTCTTT. Its translation: CASSLRNTEAFF. This sequence joins TRBV6-5 and TRBJ1-1, with D unclear. CDR1 is MNHEY, CDR2 SVGAGI, per germline. V lost 6 bases to trimming and J lost 1 base, with 6 bases between them. The CDR3 length is 12 residues.

This chain connects TRBV28 to TRBJ1-2; 8 nucleotides match TRBD1. The CDR3 sequence is 15 residues long. V lost 3 bases to trimming and J lost 4 bases; unmatched junction nucleotides: 7. CDR1 is MDHEN, CDR2 SYDVKM, per germline. Written as DNA, the CDR3 is TGTGCCAGCAGTTTCACCGGGACAGGCTTCTATGGCTACACCTTC. Its protein is CASSFTGTGFYGYTF.

This clonotype showed up just a few times. V usage is TRBV6-5 and J usage is TRBJ1-2; 7 nucleotides line up with TRBD1. The V gene end was trimmed by 4 bases and the J gene end by 8 bases; junction bases not matched to a gene: 13. This CDR3 has 15 residues. Germline values: CDR1 MNHEY, CDR2 SVGAGI. This CDR3 is CASSFTTGTARGYTF. In DNA form, the CDR3 reads TGTGCCAGCAGTTTTACAACCGGGACAGCTAGAGGCTACACCTTC.

The table lists this clonotype with a few counts. The V gene is TRBV28, the J gene TRBJ1-2; D might be TRBD1 (6 bases). CDR3 length equals 15 residues. Germline V lookup: CDR1 MDHEN, CDR2 SYDVKM. Trimming pared 3 bases from V and 4 bases from J, leaving 15 bases between. The CDR3 protein is CASSFWGQEPYGYTF. CDR3 DNA: TGTGCCAGCAGTTTTTGGGGGCAGGAACCCTATGGCTACACCTTC.

This clonotype was detected only once. One end of the junction is discordant with germline, which a read error may explain. V usage is TRBV14 and J usage is TRBJ2-5; unclear D gene. This CDR3 spans 13 amino acids. Germline values: CDR1 SGHDN, CDR2 FVKESK. DNA for the CDR3: TGTGCCTGCAGCCAAGTGGATCAAGAGACCCAGTACTTC. Translated: CACSQVDQETQYF.

This chain joins TRBV20-1 and TRBJ1-5; D is unresolved. The V gene's germline CDR1 is DFQATT and CDR2 SNEGSKA (reference sequence). V shed 6 bases and J shed 0 bases, with 15 bases lying between them. CDR3 length equals 15 residues. The DNA for the CDR3 is TGCAGTGCATCCGCGGAGGAATATAGCAATCAGCCCCAGCATTTT. It codes for CSASAEEYSNQPQHF.

In this sample, this clonotype turned up many times. The V gene is TRBV7-9, the J gene TRBJ1-1; possibly TRBD1 for D (5 bases). The CDR3 has 13 residues. V lost 3 bases and J 10 bases, leaving 15 bases between the germline ends. Germline lookup yields CDR1 SEHNR and CDR2 FQNEAQ (reference sequence). CDR3 nucleotide sequence: TGTGCCAGCAGCTTTGAGGGGTCCCGAGGAGCTTTCTTT. Translation gives CASSFEGSRGAFF.

In its sample, this clonotype was seen many times. The chain employs TRBV13 and TRBJ2-3; D possibly corresponds to TRBD2 (6 bases). This CDR3 comprises 19 residues. The germline V and J ends were trimmed by 5 bases and 6 bases, with 30 bases remaining between them. Germline V gene sequence: CDR1 PRHDT, CDR2 FYEKMQ (reference sequence). Here the CDR3 DNA reads TGTGCCAGCAGCGACACCAAGAGGGAAGCGGGTCCTCCAATCGATACGCAGTATTTT. Protein: CASSDTKREAGPPIDTQYF.

There are many counts of this clonotype. The chain combines TRBV12-3 or TRBV12-4 with TRBJ1-5, with 10 bases that match TRBD1. CDR3 length: 17 amino acids. After removal of 3 bases from V and 9 bases from J, the junction contained 14 bases not matched to a gene. CDR3 in amino acids: CASSFATGGLYHRPQHF. CDR3 DNA sequence: TGTGCCAGCAGTTTCGCGACAGGGGGCCTCTATCATAGGCCCCAGCATTTT.

This clonotype was observed many times. V gene TRBV9 combines with J gene TRBJ2-3; possibly TRBD2 for D (6 bases). Germline lookup yields CDR1 SGDLS and CDR2 YYNGEE. The germline V and J ends were trimmed by 4 bases and 5 bases, with 14 bases remaining between them. This CDR3 has 14 amino acids. As DNA, the CDR3 is TGTGCCAGCAGCTCCGGGCTAGCGAAAGATACGCAGTATTTT. Encoded protein: CASSSGLAKDTQYF. Full variable domain (remainder filled in from reference TRBV9 and TRBJ2-3): DSGVTQTPKHLITATGQRVTLRCSPRSGDLSVYWYQQSLDQGLQFLIQYYNGEERAKGNILERFSAQQFPDLHSELNLSSLELGDSALYFCASSSGLAKDTQYFGPGTRLTVL.